The T cell receptor (beta chain) under discussion was sequenced for a study of T cell clones after liver transplantation (dated by TCRdb to between 2019 and 2020). About the full investigation: The samples were obtained from ITN030ST, a randomized trial that attempted immunosuppression withdrawal within 2 years after liver transplantation. Donor-reactive T cell clones were identified using TCRbeta sequencing after a pre-transplant mixed lymphocyte reaction and were then followed in post-transplant blood. Third party-reactive TCRbeta sequences were also identified from pre-transplant MLRs to serve as an antigen-independent comparator for donor-reactive sequences. Of the eight recipients, a few were HCV-positive, while the remaining recipients had been transplanted for non-autoimmune, non-viral indications. No induction therapy was given to the subjects, and standard immunosuppression was administered until randomization at 12-24 months post-transplant. Tolerance meant complete immunosuppression withdrawal for at least one year without liver enzymes rising beyond twice the upper limit of normal. Blood samples were collected pre-transplant, pre-randomization before withdrawal, and post-randomization after either complete withdrawal or failed withdrawal. Of the 8 liver transplant recipients making up the studied cohort, 3 were classified as tolerant and 5 as non-tolerant.

The research as a whole found: Because of small, heterogeneous patient numbers and non-standardized post-transplant time points, the conclusions were only preliminary. In most of the 8 subjects, circulating donor-reactive CD4 TCRbeta sequences decreased significantly after transplant, regardless of tolerance or HCV status. Because no allograft tissue specimens were available, donor-reactive T cells may have migrated into the graft instead of being deleted. After accounting for repertoire turnover, donor-reactive detection was significantly reduced in 7 of 8 subjects for CD4 and 8 of 8 for CD8. In two subjects, low numbers of available donor cells limited the measurable donor-reactive repertoire. Donor-reactive sequences declined more than third party-reactive ones, suggesting partial antigen-specific deletion unrelated to withdrawal success.

Of note for this clone: This clone's antigen is unknown. No qualities accompany the bases; no much larger clone lies one base away.

Thawed unstimulated PBMCs were stained for CD3, CD4 and CD8 and FACS-sorted into CD3+CD4+ and CD3+CD8+ populations. All 8 studied subjects were randomized to withdrawal of immunosuppression. The Qiagen DNeasy Blood and Tissue Kit was used to isolate genomic DNA. Taken from cysteine to phenylalanine, the CDR3 has 14 residues. The kept DNA is CDR3 alone, 42 bases in frame from the first base. V and J are trimmed by 6 bases and 2 bases, and the gene matches miss 2 bases of the junction. The germline V gene (reference sequence) yields LNHDA for CDR1 and SQIVND for CDR2. Frozen genomic DNA underwent high-throughput TCRbeta CDR3 sequencing by immunoSEQ, including PCR amplification, mapping, bias correction and internal controls. The study's processing was this. Productive rearrangements were kept, and unique TCRbeta sequences were defined by CDR3 nucleotide sequence plus V and J gene. A sequence counted as donor-reactive only if the sequence showed at least 5-fold expansion in CFSE-low cells compared with unstimulated pre-transplant cells and had a frequency of at least 0.01%. Minimum frequency thresholds were set for each subject based on the unstimulated sample with the lowest template count, ensuring at least 90% detection power. Jensen-Shannon divergence between the top 1000 TCRbeta sequences after and before transplant was used to measure repertoire turnover. Changes in detection of donor-reactive sequences were tested with two-sided Fisher's exact tests. TCRdb took this table from immuneACCESS and kept in-frame rearrangements with V and J called. Such tables lack part of the clones; where checked against another copy, unresolved V genes explain under half of the gap, and the rest is unexplained. V and J calls and clone size are given by that table; D and trimming were obtained from the DNA. For this sample the table gives 72,000 or so clones, of which less than 90% were detected only once. The ten largest clones capture roughly 2.8% of the sample.

Sequenced here: CD4+ T cells from blood, sampled at the 22-month timepoint. This TCR came from a human patient who received a liver transplant. After a transplant, some of the T cells may come from the graft donor. The chain is encoded by TRBV19 joined to TRBJ2-3; TRBD2 lines up with 10 middle nucleotides. The nucleotide sequence is given as TGTGCCAGTAGCCTAGCGGGAGACACAGATACGCAGTATTTT. It translates to CASSLAGDTDTQYF.